This entry describes one T cell receptor (beta chain). Profiling relied on immunoSEQ multiplex PCR, and the TCRdb table lists in-frame clones only, not all of them. The sample shows some 90,000 clones, roughly 89% of them seen only once. The data stem from a study of OX40 agonist ivuxolimab in advanced cancers. The overall study: Dose-escalation patients' cancers were hepatocellular carcinoma, melanoma, renal cell or head and neck cancer.

With 5 bases removed from V and 5 bases from J, the gap between germline ends came to 18 bases. CDR3 size: 15 residues. Germline CDR1 reads SGHAT; CDR2 reads FQNNGV. The material was CD4+ or CD8+ T cells sorted from blood, obtained in a trial of the OX40 agonist ivuxolimab. The chain recombines TRBV11-2 with TRBJ2-5; D might be TRBD2 (5 bases). This clonotype originated in an adult with an advanced solid tumor such as melanoma, head and neck, liver or kidney cancer. The CDR3 reads CASSPRGWPPETQYF. CDR3 coding DNA: TGTGCCAGCAGCCCCCGGGGTTGGCCCCCGGAGACCCAGTACTTC.